The present entry profiles one T cell receptor beta chain with its context. This receptor's antigen is unknown. There are no base qualities to consult, and no much larger clone falls within one base. In total, roughly 670 healthy bone marrow donors made up the cohort. At the time of sampling, every cohort member was nominally healthy, though immune exposures that went unrecorded were likely present. The donor tested CMV seronegative and was one of the 352 seronegative cohort members. A peripheral blood sample was provided by each donor, and peripheral blood mononuclear cells were used for TCR beta sequencing. Genomic DNA extraction from the blood cell samples was performed with the Qiagen DNeasy Blood Extraction Kit. The library was made by the immunoSEQ multiplex PCR assay. The multiplex PCR relied on a mix of 60 forward primers for TCR Vbeta segments and 13 reverse primers for TCR Jbeta segments. The CDR3 region of rearranged TCR beta genes was amplified from genomic DNA by a multiplex PCR assay. The Illumina HiSeq System was used to sequence the amplified TCR beta libraries as 87-base-pair reads. The paper's processing steps were these. Across the 700 or so repertoires, a later analysis counted 78 million or so unique TCR beta chains, 9.5 million to 13 million of which were shared by at least two donors. Raw reads were error-corrected and collapsed into unique sequences with a nearest-neighbor algorithm that merged closely related sequences to remove PCR and sequencing errors. V, D and J gene segments were assigned by aligning CDR3 sequences to IMGT reference sequences. Each retained sequence needed at least a six-nucleotide match to both a V gene segment and a J gene segment. Rearrangements were classified as productive when the CDR3 lacked stop codons and remained in frame with V and J, and all other rearrangements were classified as non-productive. Following IMGT convention, CDR3 was defined as the stretch from the second conserved V-encoded cysteine to the conserved J-encoded phenylalanine. Sequences without an unambiguous match to a single V gene segment were excluded from the earlier analysis of about 630 of the donors. An earlier analysis of several hundred of the donors called V segments functional above 56.7% productive rearrangements and segregating when the between-donor standard deviation exceeded 5%. A statistical classification framework was developed to diagnose cytomegalovirus status using the catalog of TCR beta chain sequences. V and J gene assignment, in a later analysis, came from comparing TCR nucleotide sequences with IMGT/GENE-DB human TR gene sequences. The TCRdist pipeline was used in a later analysis to assign CDR3 sequences and most-parsimonious VDJ recombination scenarios. In a later analysis, each TCR beta chain was defined by its CDR3 amino acid sequence together with its V-gene family, and reads without a unique V-gene family were excluded. In a later analysis, 500 to 700 highly shared, low-generation-probability nucleotide sequences were removed to address suspected cross-contamination and a sequencing artifact. In a later analysis, a clonal expansion index for each public chain was calculated from normalized within-repertoire ranks of inferred template counts. A later analysis computed generation probabilities with a VDJ recombination model fitted to out-of-frame rearrangements, and checked the results against IGoR. A later analysis scored TCR-TCR, TCR-HLA and TCR-CMV co-occurrence with hypergeometric tests, applying a repertoire-size bias correction to TCR pairs. False discovery rates were estimated in a later analysis by permuting HLA or CMV assignments 20 times. In a later analysis, co-occurring TCRs were grouped using DBSCAN, with TCRdist sequence similarity added in when clustering inside HLA-allele-positive subsets. Repertoires with fewer than 30,000 or more than 120,000 public chains, plus five repertoires with anomalous nucleotide sharing, were excluded from co-occurrence clustering. TCRdb obtained this table from immuneACCESS and retained in-frame rearrangements with V and J assigned. These tables miss some clones; where compared with another copy, unresolved V genes account for less than half of the shortfall, and the remainder is unexplained. From that table come the V and J calls and clone size; the DNA was used to work out D and trimming. The sample contains 150,000 to 200,000 clones, approximately 80% of them found a single time. The ten largest clones capture over 2% of the sample.

This entry comes from a study of cytomegalovirus exposure and HLA in healthy donors (dated by TCRdb to about 2017). Context from the whole study: An earlier analysis of roughly 570 of the donors reported approximately 280 Gb of sequence data and around 120 million unique TCR beta sequences obtained from about 179 million T cells. Among the roughly 380 genotyped donors, around 81% belonged to the genetic ancestry cluster associated with self-reported Caucasian donors. High-throughput TCR immunosequencing, statistical association of individual TCRs with disease status, and machine learning were combined to predict cytomegalovirus infection status. In a later genetic analysis, genome-wide SNP genotypes for 398 of the 666 donors were used, and that subset was treated as a discovery cohort. About 300 gigabases of sequencing data and tens of millions of unique TCR sequences were included in an early release covering roughly 600 HLA-typed donors. In the later analysis, no new phenotypic data were used to find candidate immune exposures; instead, reliance was placed on TCR beta sequences and their occurrence across donors. To study patterns of TCR occurrence, a later analysis re-analyzed previously published TCR beta repertoires from 700 or so donors and added high-resolution HLA genotyping. In addition to the first cohort of 650 to 750 subjects, a separate validation cohort of about 120 different subjects was used. In an earlier analysis of over 550 of the donors, high-throughput TCR beta sequencing was used to judge whether each TCR beta V gene segment behaved as functional or pseudogenic. Among 300 to 450 genotyped donors of the cohort, an average of roughly 240,000 unique TCR beta nucleotide sequences were sequenced per donor, 15% to 20% of them non-productive. The study aimed to test whether cataloging public T cell receptors could reveal signatures of past pathogen exposure. Five DR-DQ haplotypes were treated as single units for association and clustering because of strong linkage in the cohort. The number of typed donors differed by locus: about 620-630 for A, B, C, DRB1 and DQB1; 500 to 550 for DQA1; around 610 for DPA1; and roughly 470 for DPB1. HLA typing covered class I and class II loci at four-digit resolution. Donor age, sex, ethnicity and CMV serostatus were compiled alongside the repertoire data. Using immunosequencing, the study profiled T cell repertoires from fewer than 850 subjects and related those repertoires to cytomegalovirus serostatus. Every discovery cohort repertoire had been produced on one sequencing platform. General findings and caveats noted by the study authors: Specific HLA alleles were associated with 18,000 or so TCR beta sequences at a false discovery rate of 0.05 in a later analysis. A further reported finding was that TCR beta sequences accurately predicted the HLA-A and HLA-B alleles for most subjects in the first cohort. The authors suggested that the approach could potentially be generalized to other disease states and immunological phenotypes. An earlier analysis of approximately 540 of the donors showed that most TCR beta V segments appeared in productive rearrangements either about 87% or about 30% of the time, which broadly matched IMGT annotations. Across donors, most TCR sequences were observed very rarely, whereas some public TCRs were present in many individuals. Presence/absence analyses assumed roughly uniform sequencing depth across donors, an assumption that may not hold. A later analysis found that TCR association rates varied across HLA loci, with DRB1 alleles showing the most associated TCRs and HLA-C alleles the fewest. Compared with equally common non-associated chains, HLA-associated TCR beta chains in a later analysis were more clonally expanded and had lower generation probabilities. Most CMV-associated TCR beta chains appeared to be HLA-restricted in a later analysis, and the HLA associations seemed to be driven largely by CMV exposure. According to a later analysis, parvovirus B19, influenza, CMV and Epstein-Barr virus appeared linked to several top co-occurrence clusters. The cohort was sequenced for TCR beta chains only, and without alpha or paired-chain data the features that could be detected were limited. HLA typing was unavailable for some donors at each locus, so association tests used only the typed subset. Cytomegalovirus status was reported to be diagnosed by the classifier with high specificity and sensitivity in both the original and validation cohorts. Linkage disequilibrium might explain the correlated functional status among segregating V segments, but an unknown experimental factor could not be ruled out. The 87-base-pair reads could not distinguish some IMGT-functional V segments, including TRBV6-2 and TRBV6-3, so those segments were excluded. A cluster of highly shared sequence variants was judged likely to represent a technical artifact of the sequencing pipeline. Because counts were too low, 15 to 20 rarely observed V segments, including chromosome 9 orphons, were excluded from the earlier analysis of about 500 of the donors. Strong co-occurrence of HLA alleles, especially DR and DQ, made assigning TCR associations to individual alleles difficult. CMV serostatus was the only immune exposure information available for the cohort. Three of the identified cytomegalovirus-associated TCR beta chains were confirmed in vitro to be specific for cytomegalovirus antigens. In the study, about 150 TCR beta chains were listed as associated with cytomegalovirus. An association between a missense DCLRE1C variant and V-gene and J-gene trimming of TCR beta chains was found in a later genetic analysis and replicated in an independent cohort. A later genetic analysis reported fewer N-insertions in productive TCRs among donors in an Asian-associated ancestry cluster than the roughly 700-donor mean.

From cysteine to phenylalanine, the CDR3 is 11 amino acids long. Only the CDR3 region is kept as DNA, spanning 33 bases read in frame from base 1. Taken from the germline V gene, the CDR1 and CDR2 loops are SNHLY and FYNNEI. The trim is 10 bases for V and 2 bases for J, with a gap of 8 bases between the germline ends. The sequenced sample was PBMCs. This clonotype originated in a woman aged 25-40 years in good health and CMV-seronegative. The chain couples TRBV2 to TRBJ1-2, with no confidently assigned D gene. For the CDR3, the sequence is CATRLNYGYTF. The nucleotides are TGTGCCACGAGACTCAACTATGGCTACACCTTC.